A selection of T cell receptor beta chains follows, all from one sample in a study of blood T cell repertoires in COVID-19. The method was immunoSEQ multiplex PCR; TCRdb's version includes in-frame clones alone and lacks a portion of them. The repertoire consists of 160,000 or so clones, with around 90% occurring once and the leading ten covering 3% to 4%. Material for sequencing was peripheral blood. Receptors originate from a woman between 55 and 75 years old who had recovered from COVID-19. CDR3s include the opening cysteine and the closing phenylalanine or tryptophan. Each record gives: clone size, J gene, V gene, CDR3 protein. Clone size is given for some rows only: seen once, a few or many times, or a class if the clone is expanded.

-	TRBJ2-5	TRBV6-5	CASTGLAGETQYF
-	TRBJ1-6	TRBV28	CASSLNGGRSSPLHF
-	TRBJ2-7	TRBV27	CASRGGGDAQYF
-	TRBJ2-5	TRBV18	CASSPEAGETQYF
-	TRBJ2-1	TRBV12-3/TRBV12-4	CASSPRGYNEQFF
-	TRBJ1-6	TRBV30	CACFGQPGTPLHF
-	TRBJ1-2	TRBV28	CASSTDTTLYGYTF
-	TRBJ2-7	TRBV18	CASTPTLASYEQYF
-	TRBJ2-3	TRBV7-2	CASSYPGLGSTDTQYF
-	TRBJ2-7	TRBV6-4	CASSEVGGDEQYF
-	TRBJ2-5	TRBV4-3	CASSQDRTYQETQYF
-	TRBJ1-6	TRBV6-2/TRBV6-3	CASSYPGNRESPLHF
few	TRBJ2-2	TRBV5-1	CASSLGSQGNTGELFF
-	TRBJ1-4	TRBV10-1	CASSESGRGDEKLFF
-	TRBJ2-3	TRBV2	CASSESWARTDTQYF
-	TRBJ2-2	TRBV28	CASSLEEILFNTGELFF
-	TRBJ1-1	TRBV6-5	CASSRDFGGNTEAFF
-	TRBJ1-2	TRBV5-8	CASSTRGGQGGSYGYTF
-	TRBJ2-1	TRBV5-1	CASSPGLAGGAYNEQFF
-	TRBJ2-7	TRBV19	CASSIGLPTGSYEQYF
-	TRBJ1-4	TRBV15	CATSRDRGAEKLFF
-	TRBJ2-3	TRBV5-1	CASRVMGAGADTQYF
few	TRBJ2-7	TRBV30	CAWSTGIGVTYEQYF
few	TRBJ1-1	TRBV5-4	CASSFRTGSFRSEAFF
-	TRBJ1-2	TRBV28	CASGGQAPTLGGYTF
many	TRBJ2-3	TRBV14	CASSHGKHTQYF
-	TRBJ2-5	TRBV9	CASSVQGARGETQYF
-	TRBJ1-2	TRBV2	CASSSLEPNYGYTF
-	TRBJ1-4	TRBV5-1	CASSGRTGMNEKLFF
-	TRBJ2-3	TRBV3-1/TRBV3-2	CASSPHTGGGPDTQYF
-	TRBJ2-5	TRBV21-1	CASSKGGETQYF
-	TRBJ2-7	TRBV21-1	CASDPKRGIYEQYF
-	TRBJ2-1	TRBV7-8	CASSVTGGVYNEQFF
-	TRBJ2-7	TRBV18	CASSPPGQGAWQYF
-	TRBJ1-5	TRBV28	CASSFLGLTNQPQHF
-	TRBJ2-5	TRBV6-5	CASSPTGADGETQYF
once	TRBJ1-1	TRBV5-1	CASSPGGQGHSEAFF
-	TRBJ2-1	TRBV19	CASTSGEYNEQFF
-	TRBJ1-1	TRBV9	CASSIPPTGDGFTEAFF
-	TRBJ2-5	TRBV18	CASSVRETQYF
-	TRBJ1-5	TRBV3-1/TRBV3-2	CASAGGAAQPQHF
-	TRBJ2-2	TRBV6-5	CASSHQGKNTGELFF
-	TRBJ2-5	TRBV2	CASSGPGERTQYF
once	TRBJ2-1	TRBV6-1	CASSEVRTGLAGTGNEQFF
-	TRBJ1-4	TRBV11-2	CASSSAGGSGTVNEKLFF
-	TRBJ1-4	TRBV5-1	CASSLGSGGRSNEKLFF
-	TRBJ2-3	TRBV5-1	CASSEVPGTDTQYF
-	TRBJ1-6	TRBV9	CASSVFGGTSYNSPLHF
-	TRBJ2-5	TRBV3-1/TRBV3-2	CASSTELGLAGGAQYF